The sample holds many counts of the clone carrying this T cell receptor (beta chain). No antigen is known for it. The sample originates from a study of CD8+CD57+ T cells in acquired aplastic anemia. Study at large: The DNA of sorted CD4+ and CD8+ cells averaged about 3 ug. Some 9.9 million reads, on average, were obtained for CD4+ cells from healthy donors.

This CDR3 is 15 amino acids long. CDR1 is SQVTM, CDR2 ANQGSEA, per germline. With 5 bases clipped from V and 0 bases from J, the junction kept 3 bases outside the gene matches. Investigators profiled TCR beta VDJ and CDR3 from genomic DNA template. TCRdb re-called the reads through MiXCR, storing one row per CDR3 protein. The profile shows more than 150,000 distinct CDR3 sequences, approximately 45% of them singletons. Notes on the study in general: A set of about 28 CD8+ CDR3 sequences was shared between patients and controls, and these sequences appeared highly expressed in patients.

Material for sequencing was sorted CD4+, CD8+, or CD8+CD57+ T cells (not recorded which) from PBMCs. The receptor was derived from a human donor in good health. The gene calls are TRBV29-1 and TRBJ2-7; 14 nucleotides line up with TRBD2. CDR3 residues: CSVWTSGRSSYEQYF. CDR3 nucleotide sequence: TGCAGCGTTTGGACTAGCGGGAGGTCCTCCTACGAGCAGTACTTC.